A selection of T cell receptor beta chains follows, all from one sample in a study of T cell changes during pregnancy in multiple sclerosis. The repertoire was sequenced with immunoSEQ multiplex PCR; TCRdb's copy has only in-frame clones and lacks some. The data contain about 100,000 clones, approximately 90% of them seen just once; the ten biggest clones take up approximately 0.76%. This sample comprised peripheral blood, obtained in the second trimester of pregnancy. Every receptor here comes from a female donor in good health, enrolled as a control in a pregnancy study. CDR3s include the opening cysteine and the closing phenylalanine or tryptophan. D genes are given only for firm matches. Only part of the rows carry a size: once, few, many, or a class if the clone is expanded.

d_gene: -
len: 14
v_gene: TRBV11-2
abundance: -
j_gene: TRBJ1-1
CDR3aa: CASSLTPRANEAFF
CDR3nt: TGTGCCAGCAGCTTAACTCCCAGGGCCAATGAAGCTTTCTTT

d_gene: -
len: 13
v_gene: TRBV7-2
abundance: -
j_gene: TRBJ1-5
CDR3aa: CASSLQPNQPQHF
CDR3nt: TGTGCCAGCAGCCTACAGCCGAATCAGCCCCAGCATTTT

d_gene: -
len: 15
v_gene: TRBV21-1
abundance: -
j_gene: TRBJ2-2
CDR3aa: CASTKSSPNTGELFF
CDR3nt: TGTGCCAGCACCAAGAGTTCGCCGAACACCGGGGAGCTGTTTTTT

d_gene: TRBD1
len: 20
v_gene: TRBV14
abundance: -
j_gene: TRBJ1-3
CDR3aa: CASSQEPRTGGVGPRNTIYF
CDR3nt: TGTGCCAGCAGCCAAGAACCAAGGACAGGGGGCGTCGGCCCTAGAAACACCATATATTTT

d_gene: -
len: 15
v_gene: TRBV7-9
abundance: -
j_gene: TRBJ2-7
CDR3aa: CASSFLITGFGEQYF
CDR3nt: TGTGCCAGCAGCTTTCTAATTACAGGTTTTGGCGAGCAGTACTTC

d_gene: -
len: 14
v_gene: TRBV5-5
abundance: -
j_gene: TRBJ2-7
CDR3aa: CASSLLLQTYEQYF
CDR3nt: TGTGCCAGCAGCTTACTACTCCAAACCTACGAGCAGTACTTC

d_gene: -
len: 14
v_gene: TRBV19
abundance: -
j_gene: TRBJ2-3
CDR3aa: CASSMSSLADTQYF
CDR3nt: TGTGCCAGTAGTATGTCTAGCTTGGCAGATACGCAGTATTTT

d_gene: -
len: 16
v_gene: TRBV7-2
abundance: -
j_gene: TRBJ2-7
CDR3aa: CASSLVLLASPYEQYF
CDR3nt: TGTGCCAGCAGCTTAGTATTACTAGCATCTCCCTACGAGCAGTACTTC

d_gene: TRBD1
len: 14
v_gene: TRBV7-8
abundance: -
j_gene: TRBJ1-2
CDR3aa: CASSPRDRGYGYTF
CDR3nt: TGTGCCAGCAGCCCCAGGGACAGGGGGTATGGCTACACCTTC

d_gene: -
len: 15
v_gene: TRBV27
abundance: -
j_gene: TRBJ1-4
CDR3aa: CASSLSRVGNEKLFF
CDR3nt: TGTGCCAGCAGTTTATCCAGGGTGGGAAATGAAAAACTGTTTTTT

d_gene: TRBD2
len: 14
v_gene: TRBV10-3
abundance: once
j_gene: TRBJ2-3
CDR3aa: CAISTGTTTDTQYF
CDR3nt: TGTGCCATCAGCACCGGGACTACCACAGATACGCAGTATTTT